This TCR beta chain derives from a study of cytomegalovirus exposure and HLA in healthy donors. Study findings and constraints: Trimming of TCR beta V- and J-genes showed a link, identified in a later analysis, to a missense DCLRE1C variant. The Asian-associated ancestry cluster reportedly had fewer N-insertions than the approximately 630-donor mean in a later analysis. Over 150 TCR beta chains were listed as cytomegalovirus-associated. Most CMV-associated TCR beta chains appeared HLA-restricted in a later analysis.

The CDR3 sequence is 16 residues long. Germline CDR1 SEHNR, CDR2 FQNEAQ (reference sequence). Trimming took 3 bases from V and 4 from J; bases not matched to a gene: 8. A few counts support this clone. Its antigen remains unidentified. Researchers ran the PCR with 60 Vbeta and 13 Jbeta primers. Profiling relied on immunoSEQ multiplex PCR, and the TCRdb table lists in-frame clones only, not all of them. There are about 120,000 clones in the sample; approximately 65% occur only once, and 1.5% lies in the top ten. V gene TRBV7-9 combines with J gene TRBJ2-7; TRBD2 matches at 11 bases. Sequenced sample: PBMCs. The clonotype originates from a man between 18 and 35 years old in good health and CMV-seronegative. CDR3 in amino acids: CASSLTSGTTRYEQYF. The CDR3 region has the DNA TGTGCCAGCAGCTTGACTAGCGGGACGACGAGGTACGAGCAGTACTTC. Combining the CDR3 with reference TRBV7-9 and TRBJ2-7 gives the whole variable domain DTGVSQNPRHKITKRGQNVTFRCDPISEHNRLYWYRQTLGQGPEFLTYFQNEAQLEKSRLLSDRFSAERPKGSFSTLEIQRTEQGDSAMYLCASSLTSGTTRYEQYFGPGTRLTVT.